This T cell receptor (beta chain) was identified in a study of CD8 T cells in Susac syndrome. Study in general: Patients with Susac syndrome had blood drawn and were at that point therapy-naive, on corticosteroids, or on intravenous immunoglobulin alone.

Random hexamers were used to reverse transcribe an amount of roughly 0.45 to 1 ug RNA. With immunoSEQ multiplex PCR, TCR beta CDR3 was amplified across 54 Vbeta and 13 Jbeta. TCRdb ran MiXCR on the immunoSEQ multiplex PCR reads and lists one entry per CDR3 protein. The table shows roughly 150,000 distinct CDR3 sequences, with about 95% occurring only once. The sequence derives from a human donor with Susac syndrome. The specimen sequenced was CD4+ T cells from PBMCs.

The CDR3: CASRNRDKQFF. CDR3 coding DNA: TGTGCCAGTAGGAACCGGGACAAGCAGTTCTTC. This chain joins TRBV19 and TRBJ2-1, with a possible D match to TRBD1 (6 bases). The CDR3 runs 11 residues. Germline V gene data show CDR1 as LNHDA and CDR2 as SQIVND (reference sequence). Trimming removed 6 bases at V and 11 bases at J, with 11 bases between.